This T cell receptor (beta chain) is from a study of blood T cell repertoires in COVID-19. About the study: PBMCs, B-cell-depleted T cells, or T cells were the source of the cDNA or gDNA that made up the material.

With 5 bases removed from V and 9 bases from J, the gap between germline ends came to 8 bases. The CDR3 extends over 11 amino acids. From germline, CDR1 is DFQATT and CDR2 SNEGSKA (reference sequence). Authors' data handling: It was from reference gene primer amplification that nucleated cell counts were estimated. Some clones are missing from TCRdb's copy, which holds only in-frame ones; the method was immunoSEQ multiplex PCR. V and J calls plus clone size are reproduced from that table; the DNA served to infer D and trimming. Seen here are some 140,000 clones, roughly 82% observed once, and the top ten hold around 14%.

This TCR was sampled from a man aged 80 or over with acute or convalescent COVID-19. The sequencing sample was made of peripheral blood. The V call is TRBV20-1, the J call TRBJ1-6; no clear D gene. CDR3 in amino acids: CSAGEGSPLHF. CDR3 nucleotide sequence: TGCAGTGCTGGCGAGGGTTCACCCCTCCACTTT.